What follows describes a single T cell receptor beta chain. Its cognate antigen is unknown. Before the COVID-19 pandemic, during about 2011-2018, CD4+ T cells were taken from unexposed donors. The cells were cultured for about ten days before CD4+ T cells were isolated. Half the medium was replaced with IL-2 medium on days 3 and 7. This sample was taken from a study of CD4 T cells in relation to SARS-CoV-2 and coronaviruses. For the study at large: After roughly 9 days of antigen culture, PBMC TCR beta CDR3s were sequenced.

Trimming pared 5 bases from V and 4 bases from J, leaving 15 bases between. Germline V gene sequence: CDR1 GTSNPN, CDR2 SVGIG (reference sequence). The CDR3 contains 14 residues. The assay was immunoSEQ multiplex PCR, and TCRdb's table has in-frame clones only and misses some. The sample carries 15,000 to 20,000 clones, 77% recorded once. This receptor was taken from a human donor in good health. The chain uses TRBV30 and TRBJ1-5, with D tentatively TRBD1 (6 bases). The sequencing input was CD4+ T cells from PBMCs, cultured in vitro. The CDR3, as DNA: TGTGCCTGGGGGGGGGTAGGGACAAATCAGCCCCAGCATTTT. Its protein is CAWGGVGTNQPQHF.